The entry below describes one TCR beta chain. Naive CD8 populations comprised CD45RO-negative cells positively selected for CCR7, excluding terminally differentiated effector memory CD45RA+ cells. Here immunoSEQ multiplex PCR was the method, and the copy in TCRdb shows in-frame clones only, minus some. The sample lists more than 600,000 clones, about 90% occurring once. The data are from a study of shared clonotypes between healthy human individuals. V was pared by 3 bases and J by 0 bases, with 18 bases between. The CDR3 runs to 17 residues. Germline V gene sequence: CDR1 SGHRS, CDR2 YFSETQ. The sequenced material came from naive CD8+ T cells sorted from blood. This TCR was sampled from a man aged 25-45 years in good health. The V gene is TRBV5-1, the J gene TRBJ1-1, with TRBD1 as a possible D gene (5 bases). The CDR3 sequence: CASSWTPGRGMNTEAFF. The CDR3 bases are TGCGCCAGCAGCTGGACACCGGGACGGGGTATGAACACTGAAGCTTTCTTT.